The rows below give T cell receptor beta chains drawn from one sample of a study of metastatic and nonmetastatic thyroid tumors. TCRdb re-called the PCR reads with MiXCR. The sample carries approximately 74,000 clones, approximately 15% recorded once. Sequenced material: blood. The source is a male donor with papillary thyroid cancer or a benign thyroid nodule (not recorded which). Some clones in this sample may be carry-over from other donors' samples. Both conserved end residues are part of each CDR3. D genes are given only for firm matches. The listing skips clone size in some rows; elsewhere it reads once, few, many or a size class.

V: TRBV6-2/TRBV6-3; J: TRBJ2-3; D: TRBD2; size: .; DNA: TGTGCCAGCAGTCCTCGCTATCGACCGGGACTAGCGGGATTACTTAGCACAGATACGCAGTATTTT; CDR3: CASSPRYRPGLAGLLSTDTQYF
V: TRBV25-1; J: TRBJ1-1; D: .; size: many; DNA: TGTGCCAGCCTCCGGGGACACGGCACTGAAGCTTTCTTT; CDR3: CASLRGHGTEAFF
V: TRBV5-1; J: TRBJ2-6; D: .; size: many; DNA: TGCGCCAGCAGCTCCGGCTCTGGGGCCAACGTCCTGACTTTC; CDR3: CASSSGSGANVLTF
V: TRBV9; J: TRBJ2-2; D: .; size: many; DNA: TGTGCCAGCGGCTTCACCGGGGAGCTGTTTTTT; CDR3: CASGFTGELFF
V: TRBV11-2; J: TRBJ2-5; D: .; size: .; DNA: TGTGCCAGCAGCTTGGGGGGACCAGGGACCCAAGAGACCCAGTACTTC; CDR3: CASSLGGPGTQETQYF
V: TRBV19; J: TRBJ2-7; D: .; size: .; DNA: TGTGCCAGTAGTATTTGTCCGGTGCCACGCTACGAGCAGTACTTC; CDR3: CASSICPVPRYEQYF
V: TRBV6-1; J: TRBJ2-1; D: .; size: many; DNA: TGTGCCAGCAGTGAACTCAACAATGAGCAGTTCTTC; CDR3: CASSELNNEQFF
V: TRBV28; J: TRBJ2-5; D: TRBD2; size: many; DNA: TGTGCCAGCAGTCAAACCCTAGCGGGAGGTTGGGAGACCCAGTACTTC; CDR3: CASSQTLAGGWETQYF
V: TRBV5-1; J: TRBJ2-7; D: .; size: .; DNA: TGCGCCAGCAGCACGGGGGACTCCTACGAGCAGTACTTC; CDR3: CASSTGDSYEQYF
V: TRBV20-1; J: TRBJ1-2; D: TRBD1; size: many; DNA: TGCAGTGCTCGACAGGGGTCCTATGGCTACACCTTC; CDR3: CSARQGSYGYTF
V: TRBV30; J: TRBJ1-4; D: .; size: many; DNA: TGTGCCTGGGGCGGAATGGGGGGCGAAAATGAAAAACTGTTTTTT; CDR3: CAWGGMGGENEKLFF
V: TRBV11-2; J: TRBJ1-1; D: TRBD1; size: many; DNA: TGTGCCAGCAGTCCAATACAGGGGACTGAAGCTTTCTTT; CDR3: CASSPIQGTEAFF
V: TRBV30; J: TRBJ1-2; D: TRBD1; size: many; DNA: TGTGCCTGGAGCGAACCGGGACAGAGCCACTATGGCTACACCTTC; CDR3: CAWSEPGQSHYGYTF
V: TRBV6-5; J: TRBJ1-2; D: .; size: many; DNA: TGTGCCAGCAGTTATGAGTCAGACAACTATGGCTACACCTTC; CDR3: CASSYESDNYGYTF
V: TRBV25-1; J: TRBJ2-3; D: TRBD2; size: many; DNA: TGTGCCAGCAGCCGGGGAGCGGGAGGGGGCCCAGATACGCAGTATTTT; CDR3: CASSRGAGGGPDTQYF
V: TRBV5-1; J: TRBJ2-7; D: TRBD2; size: many; DNA: TGCGCCAGCAACATGATCGAGCGGGAGCTTCACGAGCAGTACTTC; CDR3: CASNMIERELHEQYF
V: TRBV4-1; J: TRBJ1-1; D: .; size: many; DNA: TGCGCCAGCAGCCAAGACAGGAACACTGAAGCTTTCTTT; CDR3: CASSQDRNTEAFF
V: TRBV20-1; J: TRBJ2-7; D: TRBD1; size: many; DNA: TGCAGTGCCCTATTTCCCGAACAGGGGTTGAGCTACGAGCAGTACTTC; CDR3: CSALFPEQGLSYEQYF
V: TRBV30; J: TRBJ1-1; D: .; size: .; DNA: TGTGCCTGGGGGTGGGGCAGGGGCGCTATCACTGAAGCTTTCTTT; CDR3: CAWGWGRGAITEAFF
V: TRBV20-1; J: TRBJ2-1; D: .; size: many; DNA: TGCAGTGCTAGAGACCCCTTGGGGGACTGGTCCTACAATGAGCAGTTCTTC; CDR3: CSARDPLGDWSYNEQFF
V: TRBV6-1; J: TRBJ1-6; D: .; size: many; DNA: TGTGCCAGCACGGGGGAGGTGTCACCCCTCCACTTT; CDR3: CASTGEVSPLHF
V: TRBV6-1; J: TRBJ1-1; D: .; size: .; DNA: TGTGCCAGCAGTGCTGGTCCGGGGCAAACTGAAGCTTTCTTT; CDR3: CASSAGPGQTEAFF
V: TRBV5-6; J: TRBJ1-5; D: TRBD1; size: .; DNA: TGTGCCAGAAGCTCGATCCGACAGGGAGGACAGCCCAAGCATTTT; CDR3: CARSSIRQGGQPKHF
V: TRBV18; J: TRBJ1-3; D: TRBD1; size: many; DNA: TGTGCCAGCTCGCCGGGACAGGGGGCGGCTGGAAACACCATATATTTT; CDR3: CASSPGQGAAGNTIYF
V: TRBV28; J: TRBJ1-4; D: .; size: many; DNA: TGTGCCAGCAGCCCTGACAGGTCGTGGGAAAAACTGTTTTTT; CDR3: CASSPDRSWEKLFF
V: TRBV7-9; J: TRBJ2-1; D: TRBD2; size: many; DNA: TGTGCCAGCAGCTCCCCCCGGGGAGCGGGAGGGTATGAGCAGTTCTTC; CDR3: CASSSPRGAGGYEQFF
V: TRBV5-1; J: TRBJ2-3; D: TRBD2; size: many; DNA: TGCGCCAGCAGCTTCCGGACTAGCGCAAACACAGATACGCAGTATTTT; CDR3: CASSFRTSANTDTQYF
V: TRBV6-2/TRBV6-3; J: TRBJ2-7; D: TRBD2; size: few; DNA: TGTGCCAGCAGTAATCTCGTACTAGCGGAATCCTACGAGCAGTGCTTC; CDR3: CASSNLVLAESYEQCF
V: TRBV9; J: TRBJ2-3; D: .; size: many; DNA: TGTGCCAGCAGCGCGGGGAGCCTTTACGAGGCAGATACGCAGTATTTT; CDR3: CASSAGSLYEADTQYF
V: TRBV30; J: TRBJ2-2; D: TRBD1; size: .; DNA: TGTGCCTGGAGTGTAGGGGACAGGGACACCGGGGAGCTGTTCTTT; CDR3: CAWSVGDRDTGELFF
V: TRBV7-3; J: TRBJ2-5; D: TRBD2; size: many; DNA: TGTGCCAGCAGCCCAACTAGCGGGAGTGCGGAGACCCAGTACTTC; CDR3: CASSPTSGSAETQYF
V: TRBV3-1; J: TRBJ2-5; D: .; size: many; DNA: TGTGCCAGCAGCCAAGATCTTTTGGGGGTTCAAGAGACCCAGTACTTC; CDR3: CASSQDLLGVQETQYF
V: TRBV29-1; J: TRBJ2-5; D: TRBD2; size: many; DNA: TGCAGCGCCGCGGGGGAGGAGGAGACCCAGTACTTC; CDR3: CSAAGEEETQYF
V: TRBV9; J: TRBJ1-2; D: .; size: many; DNA: TGTGCCAGCAGCTCCAAGACTTATAACTATGGCTACACCTTC; CDR3: CASSSKTYNYGYTF
V: TRBV19; J: TRBJ2-1; D: TRBD2; size: many; DNA: TGTGCCAGTAGTACCGGGACTAGCGGGAGCTCCCTTCACAATGAGCAGTTCTTC; CDR3: CASSTGTSGSSLHNEQFF
V: TRBV7-3; J: TRBJ2-3; D: .; size: many; DNA: TGTGCCAGCAGCTTAACTCGGTCTAGCGGCACAGATACGCAGTATTTT; CDR3: CASSLTRSSGTDTQYF
V: TRBV10-1; J: TRBJ2-7; D: .; size: .; DNA: TGCGCCAGCAGTAATGGTGAGCAGTACTTC; CDR3: CASSNGEQYF
V: TRBV12-5; J: TRBJ2-2; D: TRBD2; size: many; DNA: TGTGCTAGTGGTTTGGTAGGGAGCGGGACCGATACCGGGGAGCTGTTTTTT; CDR3: CASGLVGSGTDTGELFF
V: TRBV6-2/TRBV6-3; J: TRBJ1-1; D: TRBD1; size: many; DNA: TGTGCCAGCAGCCGCCGTACAGGGGGCTGGGGGAACACTGAAGCTTTCTTT; CDR3: CASSRRTGGWGNTEAFF
V: TRBV20-1; J: TRBJ1-1; D: TRBD1; size: many; DNA: TGCAGTGCTGGTGACAGGGGGGTCGCTGAAGCTTTCTTT; CDR3: CSAGDRGVAEAFF
V: TRBV5-1; J: TRBJ1-2; D: .; size: many; DNA: TGCGCCAGCAGCTTGGTCCAGGGGATGTTAGCGCAAGAGAATGGCTACACCTTC; CDR3: CASSLVQGMLAQENGYTF
V: TRBV14; J: TRBJ1-4; D: .; size: many; DNA: TGTGCCAGCAGCCAAGGTACGGGTTATAATGAAAAACTGTTTTTT; CDR3: CASSQGTGYNEKLFF
V: TRBV4-1; J: TRBJ1-5; D: .; size: many; DNA: TGCGCCAGCAGCCAAGATCAGCGGGTTAGCAATCAGCCCCAGCATTTT; CDR3: CASSQDQRVSNQPQHF
V: TRBV7-8; J: TRBJ1-2; D: .; size: .; DNA: TGTGCCAGCAGCCTCTACAGGGCGGTTAACTATTGCTACACCTTC; CDR3: CASSLYRAVNYCYTF
V: TRBV5-6; J: TRBJ2-5; D: .; size: many; DNA: TGTGCCAGCAGCTTGGTGGGGCGCGAAGAGACCCAGTACTTC; CDR3: CASSLVGREETQYF
V: TRBV5-1; J: TRBJ2-7; D: TRBD2; size: .; DNA: TGCGCCAGCAGCCCCAGACTAGCGGGAGCTCAAACCGCCACCTACGAGCAGTACTTC; CDR3: CASSPRLAGAQTATYEQYF
V: TRBV30; J: TRBJ1-1; D: TRBD1; size: .; DNA: TGTGCCTGGGACAGGGGTATGAACACTGAAGCTTTCTTT; CDR3: CAWDRGMNTEAFF
V: TRBV9; J: TRBJ2-6; D: .; size: many; DNA: TGTGCCAGCAGCGTAGGGACAGTAACCTCACTCTCTGGGGCCAACGTCCTGACTTTC; CDR3: CASSVGTVTSLSGANVLTF
V: TRBV7-6; J: TRBJ2-5; D: .; size: .; DNA: TGTGCCAGCAAGGGTATACGTGGCAGGGGAGTTTTAGAGAGCCAGTGCTTC; CDR3: CASKGIRGRGVLESQCF
V: TRBV27; J: TRBJ1-2; D: TRBD1; size: .; DNA: TGTGCCAGCAGCCCGACAGGGGGCCAACTAAGGGACTATGGCTACACCTTC; CDR3: CASSPTGGQLRDYGYTF
V: TRBV19; J: TRBJ2-1; D: TRBD2; size: many; DNA: TGTGCCAGTAGTATTCCCAGCGGGAGGGCAGTTGAGCAGTTCTTC; CDR3: CASSIPSGRAVEQFF